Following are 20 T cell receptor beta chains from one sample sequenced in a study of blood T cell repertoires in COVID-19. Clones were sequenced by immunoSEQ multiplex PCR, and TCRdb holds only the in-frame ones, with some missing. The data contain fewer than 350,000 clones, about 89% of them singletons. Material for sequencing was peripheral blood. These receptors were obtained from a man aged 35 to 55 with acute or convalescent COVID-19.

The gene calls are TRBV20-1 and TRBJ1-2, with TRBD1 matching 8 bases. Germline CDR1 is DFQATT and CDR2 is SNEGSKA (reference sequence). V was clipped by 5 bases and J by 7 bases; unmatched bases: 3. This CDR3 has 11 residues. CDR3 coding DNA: TGCAGTGCTTTCGGACAGGGTGGCTACACCTTC. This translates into CSAFGQGGYTF.

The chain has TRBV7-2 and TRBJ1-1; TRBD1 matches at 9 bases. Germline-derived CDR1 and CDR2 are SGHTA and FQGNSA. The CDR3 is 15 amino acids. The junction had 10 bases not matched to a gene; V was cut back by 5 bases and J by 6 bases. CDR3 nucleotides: TGTGCCAGCAGCCTCCAACAGGGGGCGATTTCTGAAGCTTTCTTT. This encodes CASSLQQGAISEAFF.

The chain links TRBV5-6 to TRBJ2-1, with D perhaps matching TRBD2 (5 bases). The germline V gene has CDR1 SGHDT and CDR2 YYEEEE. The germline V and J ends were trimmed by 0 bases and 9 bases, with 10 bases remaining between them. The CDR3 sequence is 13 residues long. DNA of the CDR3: TGTGCCAGCAGCTTGGCACGAGGGTCTGAGCAGTTCTTC. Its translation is CASSLARGSEQFF.

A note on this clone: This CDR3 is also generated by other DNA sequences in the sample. CDR3 in amino acids: CASSPGQSYEQYF. DNA of the CDR3: TGTGCCAGCAGCCCGGGACAGTCCTACGAGCAGTACTTC. This rearrangement joins TRBV7-9 to TRBJ2-7; 7 nucleotides agree with TRBD1. The CDR3 length is 13 residues. The junction had 2 bases not matched to a gene; V was cut back by 5 bases and J by 1 base. Germline assignment: CDR1 SEHNR and CDR2 FQNEAQ (reference sequence).

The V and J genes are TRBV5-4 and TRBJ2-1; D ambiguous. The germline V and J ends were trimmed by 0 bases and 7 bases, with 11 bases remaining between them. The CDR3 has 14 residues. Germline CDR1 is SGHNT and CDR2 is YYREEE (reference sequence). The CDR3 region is CASSLEISRNEQFF. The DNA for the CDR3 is TGTGCCAGCAGCTTGGAAATAAGCCGTAATGAGCAGTTCTTC.

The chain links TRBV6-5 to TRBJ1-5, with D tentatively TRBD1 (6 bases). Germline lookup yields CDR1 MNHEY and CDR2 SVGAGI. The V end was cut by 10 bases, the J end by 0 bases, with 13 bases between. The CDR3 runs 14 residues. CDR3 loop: CAIKRGISNQPQHF. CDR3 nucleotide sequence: TGTGCCATCAAGAGGGGGATTAGCAATCAGCCCCAGCATTTT.

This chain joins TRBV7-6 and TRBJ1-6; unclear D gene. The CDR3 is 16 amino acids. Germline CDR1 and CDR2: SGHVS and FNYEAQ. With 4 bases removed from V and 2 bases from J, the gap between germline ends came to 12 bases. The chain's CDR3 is CASSSLEAPYNSPLHF. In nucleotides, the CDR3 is TGTGCCAGCAGCTCCCTTGAGGCACCCTATAATTCACCCCTCCACTTT. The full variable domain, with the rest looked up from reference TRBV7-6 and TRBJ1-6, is GAGVSQSPRYKVTKRGQDVALRCDPISGHVSLYWYRQALGQGPEFLTYFNYEAQQDKSGLPNDRFSAERPEGSISTLTIQRTEQRDSAMYRCASSSLEAPYNSPLHFGNGTRLTVT.

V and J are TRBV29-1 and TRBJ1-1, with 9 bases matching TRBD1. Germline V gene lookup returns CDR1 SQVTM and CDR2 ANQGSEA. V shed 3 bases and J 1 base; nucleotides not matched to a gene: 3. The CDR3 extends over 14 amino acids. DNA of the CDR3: TGCAGCGTTGATTTGACAGGGGGGAACACTGAAGCTTTCTTT. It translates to CSVDLTGGNTEAFF.

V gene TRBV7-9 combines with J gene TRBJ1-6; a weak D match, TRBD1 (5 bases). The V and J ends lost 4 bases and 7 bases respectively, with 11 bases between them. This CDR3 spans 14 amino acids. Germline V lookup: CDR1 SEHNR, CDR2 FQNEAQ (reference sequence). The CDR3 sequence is CASSWDSPNSPLHF. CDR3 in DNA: TGTGCCAGCAGCTGGGACTCACCGAATTCACCCCTCCACTTT.

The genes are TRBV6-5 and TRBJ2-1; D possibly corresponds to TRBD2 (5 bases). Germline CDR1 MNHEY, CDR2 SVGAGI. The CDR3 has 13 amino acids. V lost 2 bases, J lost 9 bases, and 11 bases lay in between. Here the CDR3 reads CASSYGRGFEQFF. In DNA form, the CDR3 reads TGTGCCAGCAGTTACGGTCGCGGGTTTGAGCAGTTCTTC.

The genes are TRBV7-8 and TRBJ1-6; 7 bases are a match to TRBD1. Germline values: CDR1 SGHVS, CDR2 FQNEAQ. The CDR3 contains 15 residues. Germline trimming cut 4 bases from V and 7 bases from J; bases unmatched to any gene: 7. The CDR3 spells CASSSRTGANSPLHF. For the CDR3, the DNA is TGTGCCAGCAGCTCCCGGACAGGAGCAAATTCACCCCTCCACTTT.

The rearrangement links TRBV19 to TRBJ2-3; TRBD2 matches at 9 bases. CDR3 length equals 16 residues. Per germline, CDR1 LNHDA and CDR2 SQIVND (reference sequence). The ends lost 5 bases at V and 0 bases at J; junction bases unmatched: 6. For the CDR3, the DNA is TGTGCCAGTAGTGCGGACCTAGCGGGGAGCACAGATACGCAGTATTTT. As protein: CASSADLAGSTDTQYF.

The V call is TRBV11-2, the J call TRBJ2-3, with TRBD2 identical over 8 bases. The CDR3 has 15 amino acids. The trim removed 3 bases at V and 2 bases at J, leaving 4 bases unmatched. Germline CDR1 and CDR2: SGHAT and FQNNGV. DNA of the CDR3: TGTGCCAGCAGCTTTTCAGCGGGGGTCACAGATACGCAGTATTTT. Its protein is CASSFSAGVTDTQYF.

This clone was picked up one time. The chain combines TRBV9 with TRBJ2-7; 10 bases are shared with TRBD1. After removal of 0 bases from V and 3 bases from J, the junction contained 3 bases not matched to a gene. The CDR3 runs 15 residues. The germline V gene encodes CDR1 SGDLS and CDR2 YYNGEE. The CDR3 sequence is CASSVGGTGDYEQYF. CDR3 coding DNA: TGTGCCAGCAGCGTAGGAGGGACAGGGGACTACGAGCAGTACTTC.

The chain's CDR3 is CASSPGTGPETQYF. CDR3 coding DNA: TGCGCCAGCAGCCCAGGGACAGGGCCCGAGACCCAGTACTTC. V is TRBV5-1 and J is TRBJ2-5; 9 nucleotides agree with TRBD1. The CDR3 contains 14 residues. Unmatched junction bases numbered 6, after V lost 4 bases and J lost 5 bases. The V gene's germline CDR1 is SGHRS and CDR2 YFSETQ.

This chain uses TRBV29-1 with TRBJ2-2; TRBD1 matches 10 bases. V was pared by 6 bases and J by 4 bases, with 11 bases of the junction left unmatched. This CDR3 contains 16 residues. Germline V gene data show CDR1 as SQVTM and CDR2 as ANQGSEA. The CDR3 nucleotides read TGCAGCGTCACCTTTAGGACAGGGGGATTCACCGGGGAGCTGTTTTTT. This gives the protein CSVTFRTGGFTGELFF.

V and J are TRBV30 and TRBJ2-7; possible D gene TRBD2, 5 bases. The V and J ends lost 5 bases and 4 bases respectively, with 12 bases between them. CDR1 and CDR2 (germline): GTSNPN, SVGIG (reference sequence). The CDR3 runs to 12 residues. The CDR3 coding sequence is TGTGCCTGGGGACTCGTGGGGTACGAGCAGTACTTC. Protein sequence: CAWGLVGYEQYF.

As DNA, the CDR3 is TGTGCCAGCAGCGCTCAAGGACTAGGATACACAGATACGCAGTATTTT. Translation: CASSAQGLGYTDTQYF. This chain connects TRBV11-2 to TRBJ2-3; 7 bases fit TRBD2. This CDR3 spans 16 amino acids. Trimming removed 5 bases from V and 2 bases from J; junction bases left unmatched: 10. Germline V gene sequence: CDR1 SGHAT, CDR2 FQNNGV.

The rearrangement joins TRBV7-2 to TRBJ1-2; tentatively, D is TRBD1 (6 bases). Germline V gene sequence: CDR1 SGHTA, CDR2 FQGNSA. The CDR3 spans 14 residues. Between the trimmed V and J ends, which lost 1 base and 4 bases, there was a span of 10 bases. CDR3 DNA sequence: TGTGCCAGCAGCTTAGAACAGGGCAGCTATGGCTACACCTTC. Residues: CASSLEQGSYGYTF.

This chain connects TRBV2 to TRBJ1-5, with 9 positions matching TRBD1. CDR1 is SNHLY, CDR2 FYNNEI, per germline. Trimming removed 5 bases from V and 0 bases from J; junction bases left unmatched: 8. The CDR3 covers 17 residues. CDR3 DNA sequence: TGTGCCAGCAGTCCTACAGGGGGCGGGTATAGCAATCAGCCCCAGCATTTT. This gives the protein CASSPTGGGYSNQPQHF.